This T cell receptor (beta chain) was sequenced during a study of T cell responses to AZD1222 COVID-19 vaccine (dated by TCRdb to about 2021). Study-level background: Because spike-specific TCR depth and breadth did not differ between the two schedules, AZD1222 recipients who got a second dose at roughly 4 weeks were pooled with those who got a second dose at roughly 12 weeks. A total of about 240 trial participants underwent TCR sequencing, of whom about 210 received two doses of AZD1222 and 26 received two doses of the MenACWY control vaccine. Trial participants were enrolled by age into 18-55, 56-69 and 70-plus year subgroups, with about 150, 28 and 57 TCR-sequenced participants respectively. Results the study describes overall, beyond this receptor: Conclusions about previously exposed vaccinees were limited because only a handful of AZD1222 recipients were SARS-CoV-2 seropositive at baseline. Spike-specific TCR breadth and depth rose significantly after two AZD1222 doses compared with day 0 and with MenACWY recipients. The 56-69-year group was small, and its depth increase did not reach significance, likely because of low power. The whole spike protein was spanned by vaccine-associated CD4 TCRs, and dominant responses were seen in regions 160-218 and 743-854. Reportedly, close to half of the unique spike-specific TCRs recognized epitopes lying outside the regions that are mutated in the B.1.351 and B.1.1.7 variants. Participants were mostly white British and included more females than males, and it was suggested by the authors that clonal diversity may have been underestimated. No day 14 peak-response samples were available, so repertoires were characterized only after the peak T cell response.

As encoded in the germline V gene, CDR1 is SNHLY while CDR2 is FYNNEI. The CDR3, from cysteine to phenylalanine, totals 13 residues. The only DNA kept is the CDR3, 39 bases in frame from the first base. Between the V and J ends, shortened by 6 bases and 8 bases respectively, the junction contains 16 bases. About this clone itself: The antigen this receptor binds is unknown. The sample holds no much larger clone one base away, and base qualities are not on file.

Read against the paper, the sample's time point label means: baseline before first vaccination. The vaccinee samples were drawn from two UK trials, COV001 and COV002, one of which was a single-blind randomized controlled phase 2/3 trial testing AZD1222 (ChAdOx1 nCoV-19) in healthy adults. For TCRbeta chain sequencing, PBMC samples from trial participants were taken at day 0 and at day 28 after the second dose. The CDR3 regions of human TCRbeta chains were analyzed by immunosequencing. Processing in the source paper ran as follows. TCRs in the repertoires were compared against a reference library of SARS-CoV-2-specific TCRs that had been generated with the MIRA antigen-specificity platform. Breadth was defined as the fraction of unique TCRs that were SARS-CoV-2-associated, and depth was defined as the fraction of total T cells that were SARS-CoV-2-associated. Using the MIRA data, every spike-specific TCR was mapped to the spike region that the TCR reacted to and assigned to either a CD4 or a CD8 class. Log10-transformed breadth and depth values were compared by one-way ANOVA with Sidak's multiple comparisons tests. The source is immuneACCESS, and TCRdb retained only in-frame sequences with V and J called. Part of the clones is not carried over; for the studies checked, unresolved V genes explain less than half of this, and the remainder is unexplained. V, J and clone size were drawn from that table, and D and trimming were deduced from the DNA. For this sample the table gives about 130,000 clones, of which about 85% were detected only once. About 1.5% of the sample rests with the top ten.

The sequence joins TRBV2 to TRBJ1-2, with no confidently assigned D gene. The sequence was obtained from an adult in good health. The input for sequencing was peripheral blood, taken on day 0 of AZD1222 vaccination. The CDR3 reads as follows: CASRVGSRRGYTF. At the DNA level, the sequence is TGTGCCAGCAGAGTAGGGTCCCGGAGAGGCTACACCTTC.